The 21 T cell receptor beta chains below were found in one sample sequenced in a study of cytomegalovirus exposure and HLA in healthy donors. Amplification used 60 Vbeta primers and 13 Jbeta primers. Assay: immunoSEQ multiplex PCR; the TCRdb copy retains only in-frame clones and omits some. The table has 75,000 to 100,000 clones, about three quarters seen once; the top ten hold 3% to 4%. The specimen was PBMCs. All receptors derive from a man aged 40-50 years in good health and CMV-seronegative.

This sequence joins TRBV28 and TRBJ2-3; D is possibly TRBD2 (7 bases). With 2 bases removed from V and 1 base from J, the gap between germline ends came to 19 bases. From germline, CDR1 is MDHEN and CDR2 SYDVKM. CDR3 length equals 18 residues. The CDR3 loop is CASSLRGGAILGTDTQYF. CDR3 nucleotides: TGTGCCAGCAGTTTACGCGGGGGCGCGATCCTGGGCACAGATACGCAGTATTTT. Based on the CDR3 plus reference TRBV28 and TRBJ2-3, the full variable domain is DVKVTQSSRYLVKRTGEKVFLECVQDMDHENMFWYRQDPGLGLRLIYFSYDVKMKEKGDIPEGYSVSREKKERFSLILESASTNQTSMYLCASSLRGGAILGTDTQYFGPGTRLTVL.

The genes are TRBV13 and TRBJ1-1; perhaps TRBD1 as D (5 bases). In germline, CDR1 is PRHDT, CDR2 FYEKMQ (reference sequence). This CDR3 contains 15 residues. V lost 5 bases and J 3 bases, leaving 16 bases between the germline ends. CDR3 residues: CASSQPGGGYTEAFF. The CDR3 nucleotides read TGTGCCAGCAGCCAACCTGGGGGGGGATACACTGAAGCTTTCTTT. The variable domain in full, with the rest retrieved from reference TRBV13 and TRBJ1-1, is AAGVIQSPRHLIKEKRETATLKCYPIPRHDTVYWYQQGPGQDPQFLISFYEKMQSDKGSIPDRFSAQQFSDYHSELNMSSLELGDSALYFCASSQPGGGYTEAFFGQGTRLTVV.

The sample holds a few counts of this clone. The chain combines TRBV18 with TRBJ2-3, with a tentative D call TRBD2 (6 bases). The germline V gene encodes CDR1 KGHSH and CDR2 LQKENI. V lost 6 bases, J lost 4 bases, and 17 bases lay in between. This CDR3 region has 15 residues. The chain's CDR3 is CASSQVGGGPDTQYF. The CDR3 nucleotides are TGTGCCAGCTCGCAAGTGGGAGGCGGGCCAGATACGCAGTATTTT.

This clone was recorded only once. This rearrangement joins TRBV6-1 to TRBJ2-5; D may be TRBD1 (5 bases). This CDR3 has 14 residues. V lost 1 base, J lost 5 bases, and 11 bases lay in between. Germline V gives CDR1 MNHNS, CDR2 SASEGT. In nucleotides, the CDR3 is TGTGCCAGCAGTGAAGGGCAGGGTGGGGAGACCCAGTACTTC. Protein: CASSEGQGGETQYF.

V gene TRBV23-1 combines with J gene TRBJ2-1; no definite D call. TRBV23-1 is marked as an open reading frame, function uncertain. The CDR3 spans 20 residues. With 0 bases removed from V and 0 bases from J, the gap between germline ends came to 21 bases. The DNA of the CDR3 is TGCGCCAGCAGTCAATCGAAAATTGGGCAAAATATAGTCTCCTACAATGAGCAGTTCTTC. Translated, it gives CASSQSKIGQNIVSYNEQFF.

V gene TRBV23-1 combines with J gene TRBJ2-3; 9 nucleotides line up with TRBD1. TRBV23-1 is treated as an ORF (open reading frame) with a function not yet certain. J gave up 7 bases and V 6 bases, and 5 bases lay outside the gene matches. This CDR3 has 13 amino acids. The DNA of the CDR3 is TGCGCCAGCAGGCCTGACAGGGGGAATACGCAGTATTTT. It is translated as CASRPDRGNTQYF.

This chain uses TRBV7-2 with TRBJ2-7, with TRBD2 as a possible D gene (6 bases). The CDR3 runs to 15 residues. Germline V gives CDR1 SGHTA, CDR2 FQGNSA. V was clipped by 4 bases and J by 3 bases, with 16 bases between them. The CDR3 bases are TGTGCCAGCAGCTCGCTTAGCGGAGCATTCTACGAGCAGTACTTC. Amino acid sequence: CASSSLSGAFYEQYF.

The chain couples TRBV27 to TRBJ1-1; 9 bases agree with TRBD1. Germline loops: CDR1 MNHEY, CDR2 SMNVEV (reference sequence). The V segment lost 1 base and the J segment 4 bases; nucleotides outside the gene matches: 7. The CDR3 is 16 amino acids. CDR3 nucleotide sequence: TGTGCCAGCAGTTTATTAGGACAGGGGAGGGCCACTGAAGCTTTCTTT. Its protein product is CASSLLGQGRATEAFF.

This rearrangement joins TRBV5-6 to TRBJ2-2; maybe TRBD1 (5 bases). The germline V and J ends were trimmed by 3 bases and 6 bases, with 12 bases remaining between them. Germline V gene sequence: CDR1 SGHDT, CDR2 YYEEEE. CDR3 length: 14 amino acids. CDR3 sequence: CASSSSLGAGELFF. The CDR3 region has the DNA TGTGCCAGCAGCTCCTCGTTAGGGGCCGGGGAGCTGTTTTTT.

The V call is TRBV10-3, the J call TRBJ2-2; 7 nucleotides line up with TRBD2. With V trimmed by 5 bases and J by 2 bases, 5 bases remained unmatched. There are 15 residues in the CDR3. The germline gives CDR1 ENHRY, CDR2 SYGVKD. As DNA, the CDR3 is TGTGCCATCAGTTCCGGGACTACCAACACCGGGGAGCTGTTTTTT. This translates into CAISSGTTNTGELFF.

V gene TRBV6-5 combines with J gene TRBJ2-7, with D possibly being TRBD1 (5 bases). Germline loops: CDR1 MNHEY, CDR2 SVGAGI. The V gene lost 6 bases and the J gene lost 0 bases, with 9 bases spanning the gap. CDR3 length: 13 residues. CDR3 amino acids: CASSLTDSYEQYF. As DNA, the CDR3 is TGTGCCAGCAGCCTGACAGACTCCTACGAGCAGTACTTC.

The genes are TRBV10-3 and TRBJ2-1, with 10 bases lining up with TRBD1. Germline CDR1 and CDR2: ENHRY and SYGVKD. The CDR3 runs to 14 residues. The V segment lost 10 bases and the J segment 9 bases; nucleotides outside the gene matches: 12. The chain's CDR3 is CATTGTGAGGEQFF. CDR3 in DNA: TGTGCCACCACCGGGACAGGGGCAGGGGGTGAGCAGTTCTTC.

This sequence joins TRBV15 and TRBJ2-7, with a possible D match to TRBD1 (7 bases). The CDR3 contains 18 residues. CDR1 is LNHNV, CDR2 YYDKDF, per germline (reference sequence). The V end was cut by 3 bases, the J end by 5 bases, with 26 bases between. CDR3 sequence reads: CATSRGRTGWAGSNEQYF. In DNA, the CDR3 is TGTGCCACCAGCAGGGGGAGGACAGGTTGGGCCGGGTCGAACGAGCAGTACTTC.

CDR3 DNA: TGCGCCAGCAGCCCGGGACAGGCTCCTTTGTCGTTTGAGCAGTACTTC. Its translation: CASSPGQAPLSFEQYF. The chain is built from TRBV5-1 and TRBJ2-5, with 8 bases identical to TRBD1. The junction had 19 bases not matched to a gene; V was cut back by 4 bases and J by 11 bases. CDR3 size: 16 residues. CDR1 is SGHRS, CDR2 YFSETQ, per germline. The full variable domain, in which reference TRBV5-1 and TRBJ2-5 provide the parts outside the CDR3, is KAGVTQTPRYLIKTRGQQVTLSCSPISGHRSVSWYQQTPGQGLQFLFEYFSETQRNKGNFPGRFSGRQFSNSRSEMNVSTLELGDSALYLCASSPGQAPLSFEQYFGPGTRLLVL.

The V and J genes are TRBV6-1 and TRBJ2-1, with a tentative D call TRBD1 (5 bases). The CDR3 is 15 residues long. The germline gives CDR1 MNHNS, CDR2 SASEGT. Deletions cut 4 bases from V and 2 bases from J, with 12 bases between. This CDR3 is CASSVKGPAYNEQFF. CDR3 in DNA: TGTGCCAGCAGTGTTAAGGGGCCGGCCTACAATGAGCAGTTCTTC.

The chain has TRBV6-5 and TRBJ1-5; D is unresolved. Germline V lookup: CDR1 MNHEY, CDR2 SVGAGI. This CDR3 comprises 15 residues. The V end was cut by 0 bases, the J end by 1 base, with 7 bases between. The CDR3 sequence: CASSYSVRSNQPQHF. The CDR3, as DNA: TGTGCCAGCAGTTACTCGGTCAGAAGCAATCAGCCCCAGCATTTT.

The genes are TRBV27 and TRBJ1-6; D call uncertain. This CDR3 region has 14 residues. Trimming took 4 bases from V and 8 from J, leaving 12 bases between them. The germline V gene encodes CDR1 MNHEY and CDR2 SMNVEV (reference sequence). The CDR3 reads CASSWLEGHSPLHF. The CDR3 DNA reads TGTGCCAGCAGTTGGTTGGAGGGCCATTCACCCCTCCACTTT.

The CDR3 is CASSLTAGPGNTIYF. CDR3 coding DNA: TGTGCCAGCAGCTTAACGGCGGGGCCTGGAAACACCATATATTTT. The chain combines TRBV7-3 with TRBJ1-3, with D possibly TRBD1 on 5 matching bases. Germline V gives CDR1 SGHTA, CDR2 FQGTGA. The CDR3 covers 15 residues. Trimming removed 0 bases at V and 2 bases at J, with 8 bases between.

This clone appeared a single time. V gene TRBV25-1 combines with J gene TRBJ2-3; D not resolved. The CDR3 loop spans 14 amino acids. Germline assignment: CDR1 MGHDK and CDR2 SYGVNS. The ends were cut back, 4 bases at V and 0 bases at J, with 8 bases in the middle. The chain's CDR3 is CASSVRSSTDTQYF. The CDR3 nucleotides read TGTGCCAGCAGTGTGCGGTCTAGCACAGATACGCAGTATTTT.

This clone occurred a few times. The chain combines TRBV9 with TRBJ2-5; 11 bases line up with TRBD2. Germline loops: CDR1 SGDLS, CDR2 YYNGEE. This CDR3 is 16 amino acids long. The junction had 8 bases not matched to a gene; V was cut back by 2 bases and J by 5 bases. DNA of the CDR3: TGTGCCAGCAGCGTTAGCGGGGGGGTAACGTTGGAGACCCAGTACTTC. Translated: CASSVSGGVTLETQYF.

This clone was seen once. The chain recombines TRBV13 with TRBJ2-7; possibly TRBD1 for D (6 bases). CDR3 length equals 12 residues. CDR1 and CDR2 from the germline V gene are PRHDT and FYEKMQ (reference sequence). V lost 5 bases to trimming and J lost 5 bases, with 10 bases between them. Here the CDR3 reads CASSGTGNEQYF. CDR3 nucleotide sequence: TGTGCCAGCAGCGGAACAGGGAACGAGCAGTACTTC.